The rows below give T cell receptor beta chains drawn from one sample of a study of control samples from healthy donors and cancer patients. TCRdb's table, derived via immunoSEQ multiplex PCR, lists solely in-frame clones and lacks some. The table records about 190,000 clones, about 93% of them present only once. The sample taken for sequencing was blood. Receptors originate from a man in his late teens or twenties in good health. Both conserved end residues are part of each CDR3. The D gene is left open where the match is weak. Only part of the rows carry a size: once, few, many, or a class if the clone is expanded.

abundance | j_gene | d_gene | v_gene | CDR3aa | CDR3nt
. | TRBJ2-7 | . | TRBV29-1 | CSVCSGTASSYEQYF | TGCAGCGTTTGTAGTGGGACGGCGAGCTCCTACGAGCAGTACTTC
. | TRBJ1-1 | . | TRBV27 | CASSPRGGLNTEAFF | TGTGCCAGCAGTCCCCGGGGAGGTTTGAACACTGAAGCTTTCTTT
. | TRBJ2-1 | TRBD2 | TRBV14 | CASSRSSGALRNEQFF | TGTGCCAGCAGCCGCTCTAGCGGGGCCCTACGGAATGAGCAGTTCTTC
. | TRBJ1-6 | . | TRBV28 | CASYPDSYNSPLHF | TGTGCCAGCTATCCGGACAGTTATAATTCACCCCTCCACTTT
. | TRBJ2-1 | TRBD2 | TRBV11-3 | CASSLGLGRGAYNEQFF | TGTGCCAGCAGCTTAGGGTTAGGGCGGGGGGCCTACAATGAGCAGTTCTTC
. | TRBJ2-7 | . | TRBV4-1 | CASSQAFSPTLYEQYF | TGCGCCAGCAGCCAAGCTTTTTCTCCGACCCTCTACGAGCAGTACTTC
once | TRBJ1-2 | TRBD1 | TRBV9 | CASSVGVGQGGGYTF | TGTGCCAGCAGCGTAGGCGTGGGACAGGGCGGCGGCTACACCTTC
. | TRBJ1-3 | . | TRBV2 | CASSATHSADTIYF | TGTGCCAGCAGTGCAACCCACTCAGCGGACACCATATATTTT
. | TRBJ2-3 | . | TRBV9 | CASSVVDAGDTQYF | TGTGCCAGCAGCGTAGTGGACGCTGGGGATACGCAGTATTTT
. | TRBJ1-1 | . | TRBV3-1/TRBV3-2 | CASSPWLLGNTEAFF | TGTGCCAGCAGCCCATGGCTCCTGGGGAACACTGAAGCTTTCTTT
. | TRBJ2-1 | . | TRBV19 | CASSWAAGHNEQFF | TGTGCCAGTAGTTGGGCTGCGGGGCACAATGAGCAGTTCTTC
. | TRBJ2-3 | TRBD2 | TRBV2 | CASSNLVGGYTDTQYF | TGTGCCAGCAGTAACTTGGTGGGGGGGTACACAGATACGCAGTATTTT
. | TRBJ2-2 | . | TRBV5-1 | CASSLGEGSNTGELFF | TGCGCCAGCAGCCTGGGTGAAGGCTCGAACACCGGGGAGCTGTTTTTT
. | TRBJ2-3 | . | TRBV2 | CASSVNRHVPSGDTQYF | TGTGCCAGCAGTGTTAACAGACATGTCCCCAGCGGTGATACGCAGTATTTT
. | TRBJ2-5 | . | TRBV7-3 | CASSLSQGEKTQYF | TGTGCCAGCAGCTTAAGTCAGGGCGAAAAGACCCAGTACTTC
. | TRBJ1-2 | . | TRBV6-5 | CASSYGQRGGYTF | TGTGCCAGCAGTTACGGGCAGAGAGGTGGCTACACCTTC
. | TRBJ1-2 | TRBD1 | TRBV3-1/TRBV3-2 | CASTYRGLNYGYTF | TGTGCCAGCACCTACAGGGGGCTAAACTATGGCTACACCTTC
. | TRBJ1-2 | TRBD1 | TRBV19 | CASSVQGAGYGYTF | TGTGCCAGTAGTGTTCAGGGGGCTGGCTATGGCTACACCTTC
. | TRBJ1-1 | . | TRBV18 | CASRTGTANTEAFF | TGTGCCAGTCGAACCGGGACCGCGAACACTGAAGCTTTCTTT
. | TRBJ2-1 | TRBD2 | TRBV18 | CASSPLAGGYNEQFF | TGTGCCAGCTCACCACTAGCGGGGGGGTACAATGAGCAGTTCTTC
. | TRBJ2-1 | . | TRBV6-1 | CASSDVVRDYNEQFF | TGTGCCAGCAGTGACGTAGTACGGGACTACAATGAGCAGTTCTTC
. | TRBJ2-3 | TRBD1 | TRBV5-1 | CASSDLTGDRADTQYF | TGCGCCAGCAGCGATCTCACAGGGGATAGGGCAGATACGCAGTATTTT
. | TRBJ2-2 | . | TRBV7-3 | CASSLRGGSYTGELFF | TGTGCCAGCAGCCTTAGAGGGGGGTCCTACACCGGGGAGCTGTTTTTT
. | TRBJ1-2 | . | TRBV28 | CASRIGRDYGYTF | TGTGCCAGCAGAATCGGGAGGGACTATGGCTACACCTTC
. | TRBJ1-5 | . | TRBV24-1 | CATSESGVRQPQHF | TGTGCCACCAGCGAAAGCGGGGTACGGCAGCCCCAGCATTTT
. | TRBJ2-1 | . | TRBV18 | CASSSPTGSYNEQFF | TGTGCCAGCTCATCCCCTACCGGGTCCTACAATGAGCAGTTCTTC
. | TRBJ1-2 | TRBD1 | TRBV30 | CASTVSGQLIYGYTF | TGTGCCTCCACGGTGTCGGGACAGCTGATCTATGGCTACACCTTC
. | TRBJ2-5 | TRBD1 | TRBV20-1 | CSASPGTGDFLETQYF | TGCAGTGCTAGTCCCGGGACAGGGGACTTCCTGGAGACCCAGTACTTC
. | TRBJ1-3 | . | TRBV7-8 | CASSLSLSSGNTIYF | TGTGCCAGCAGCTTGTCCTTAAGCAGTGGAAACACCATATATTTT
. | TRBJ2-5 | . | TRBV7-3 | CASSLDTTKEGTQYF | TGTGCCAGCAGCTTAGACACCACCAAGGAGGGGACCCAGTACTTC
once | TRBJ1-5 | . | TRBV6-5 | CASREVNQPQHF | TGTGCCAGCAGGGAGGTCAATCAGCCCCAGCATTTT
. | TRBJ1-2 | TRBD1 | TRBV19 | CASSTGTGGSGYTF | TGTGCCAGTAGTACTGGGACAGGGGGAAGTGGCTACACCTTC
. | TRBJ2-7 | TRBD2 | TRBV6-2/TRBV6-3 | CASSYVAGSHEQYF | TGTGCCAGCAGTTACGTAGCGGGGTCTCACGAGCAGTACTTC
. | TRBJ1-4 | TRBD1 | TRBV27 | CASRPSGQGEKLFF | TGTGCCAGCCGACCCTCAGGACAGGGAGAAAAACTGTTTTTT
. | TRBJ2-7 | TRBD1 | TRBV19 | CASSTRQGSPEYSYEQYF | TGTGCCAGTAGTACTCGACAGGGGTCCCCCGAGTACTCCTACGAGCAGTACTTC
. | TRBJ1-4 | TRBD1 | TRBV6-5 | CASSGGDRGEKLFF | TGTGCCAGCAGCGGGGGGGACAGGGGTGAAAAACTGTTTTTT
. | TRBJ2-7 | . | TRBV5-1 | CASRVQEGTYEQYF | TGCGCCAGCAGGGTACAGGAGGGAACCTACGAGCAGTACTTC
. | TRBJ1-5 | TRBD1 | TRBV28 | CASSYGQGNQPQHF | TGTGCCAGCAGTTACGGACAGGGCAATCAGCCCCAGCATTTT
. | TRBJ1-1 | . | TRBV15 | CATTGGSGEDTEAFF | TGTGCCACGACCGGGGGGAGTGGTGAGGACACTGAAGCTTTCTTT
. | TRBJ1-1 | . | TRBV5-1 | CASSARRLQGHTNTEAFF | TGCGCCAGCAGCGCCCGGAGACTACAGGGCCATACGAACACTGAAGCTTTCTTT
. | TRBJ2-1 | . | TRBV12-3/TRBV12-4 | CASTLGDNNEQFF | TGTGCCAGCACCCTGGGTGATAACAATGAGCAGTTCTTC
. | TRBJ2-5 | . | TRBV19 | CASSMYQETQYF | TGTGCCAGTAGTATGTACCAAGAGACCCAGTACTTC
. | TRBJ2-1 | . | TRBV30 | CAWSEGENEQFF | TGTGCCTGGAGTGAGGGGGAAAATGAGCAGTTCTTC